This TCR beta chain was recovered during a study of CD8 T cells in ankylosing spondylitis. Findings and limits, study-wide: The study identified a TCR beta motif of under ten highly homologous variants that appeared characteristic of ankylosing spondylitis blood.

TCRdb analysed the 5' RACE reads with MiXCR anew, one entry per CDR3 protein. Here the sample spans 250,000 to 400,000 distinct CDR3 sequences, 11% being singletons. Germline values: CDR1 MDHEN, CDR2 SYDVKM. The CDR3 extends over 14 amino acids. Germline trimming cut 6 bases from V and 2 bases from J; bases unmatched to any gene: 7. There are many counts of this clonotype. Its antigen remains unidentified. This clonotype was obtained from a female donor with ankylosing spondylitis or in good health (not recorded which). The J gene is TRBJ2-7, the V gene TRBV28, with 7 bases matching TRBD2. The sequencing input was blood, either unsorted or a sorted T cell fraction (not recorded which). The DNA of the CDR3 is TGTGCCAGCAGCCGTAGCGGGCCCCCCTACGAGCAGTACTTC. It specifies CASSRSGPPYEQYF.